These 15 T cell receptor beta chains were sequenced from one sample in a study of beta chain features in type 1 diabetes. Study-wide results and caveats: A moderate, significant TCRB CDR3 shortening appeared in type 1 diabetes across four CD4+ subsets.

Their antigen targets remain unknown. Expressed TCRB transcripts got sequenced, as all isolated RNA was reverse transcribed. Sequencing was performed with immunoSEQ multiplex PCR; in TCRdb, only in-frame clones are kept and a portion is missing. The sample carries about 660,000 clones, over 12% recorded once. Sequenced input: naive CD4+ T cells from blood. The receptor set was obtained from a young man with type 1 diabetes.

The chain is built from TRBV5-4 and TRBJ1-3, with a tentative D call TRBD1 (6 bases). Looked up from germline, CDR1 is SGHNT and CDR2 is YYREEE (reference sequence). V was clipped by 1 base and J by 2 bases, with 7 bases between them. CDR3 length equals 14 residues. The CDR3 sequence: CASSLQGTGNTIYF. In DNA form, the CDR3 reads TGTGCCAGCAGCTTGCAGGGGACTGGAAACACCATATATTTT.

J is TRBJ1-6 and V is TRBV2; D is ambiguous. This CDR3 is built from 12 residues. Trimming left V 7 bases short and J 8 bases short, with 9 bases between. Germline V lookup: CDR1 SNHLY, CDR2 FYNNEI. The CDR3 DNA is TGTGCCAGCATTCAGGACCATTCACCCCTCCACTTT. It specifies CASIQDHSPLHF.

This clone was seen only a few times. This chain joins TRBV7-9 and TRBJ1-1, with a tentative D call TRBD1 (5 bases). This CDR3 has 15 amino acids. Germline CDR1 reads SEHNR; CDR2 reads FQNEAQ (reference sequence). The germline V and J ends were trimmed by 0 bases and 1 base, with 9 bases remaining between them. CDR3 DNA sequence: TGTGCCAGCAGCTTAGCGATGACAGAGAACACTGAAGCTTTCTTT. Its protein product is CASSLAMTENTEAFF.

This clone turned up a few times. V is TRBV28 and J is TRBJ2-7, with D uncertain. This CDR3 has 13 amino acids. Germline-derived CDR1 and CDR2 are MDHEN and SYDVKM. With 6 bases removed from V and 3 bases from J, the gap between germline ends came to 12 bases. CDR3 DNA: TGTGCCAGCAGGTCCGGGTCCTTCTACGAGCAGTACTTC. Residues: CASRSGSFYEQYF.

V and J are TRBV28 and TRBJ2-2; maybe TRBD1 (5 bases). Germline lookup yields CDR1 MDHEN and CDR2 SYDVKM. The CDR3 consists of 13 residues. V was cut by 2 bases and J by 7 bases, with 8 bases left in between. CDR3 nucleotide sequence: TGTGCCAGCAGTTTAGGGGCGATCGGGGAGCTGTTTTTT. This gives the protein CASSLGAIGELFF.

In this sample, this clone turned up a few times. The rearrangement joins TRBV7-9 to TRBJ2-7; D is unresolved. Germline V gene lookup returns CDR1 SEHNR and CDR2 FQNEAQ (reference sequence). The CDR3 is made up of 14 amino acids. V was shortened by 0 bases and J by 7 bases, with 13 bases between the two germline ends. The chain's CDR3 is CASSLAQSLWEQYF. CDR3 coding DNA: TGTGCCAGCAGCTTAGCGCAGAGTCTCTGGGAGCAGTACTTC.

This sequence joins TRBV5-1 and TRBJ1-1; no reliable D call. In germline, CDR1 is SGHRS, CDR2 YFSETQ. The CDR3 contains 13 residues. Trimming removed 4 bases from V and 4 bases from J, with 11 bases in between. The DNA for the CDR3 is TGCGCCAGCAGCGATGGGGTGGGCACTGAAGCTTTCTTT. Its protein is CASSDGVGTEAFF.

This chain connects TRBV28 to TRBJ1-2; D perhaps matches TRBD1 (5 bases). This CDR3 contains 14 residues. Germline assignment: CDR1 MDHEN and CDR2 SYDVKM. Deletions cut 3 bases from V and 2 bases from J, with 10 bases between. The CDR3 protein is CASSFSRGNYGYTF. CDR3 bases: TGTGCCAGCAGTTTCTCGAGGGGAAACTATGGCTACACCTTC.

This clone was recorded a few times. Different DNA sequences within this sample yield the same CDR3. This chain uses TRBV29-1 with TRBJ2-7; D gene ambiguous. This CDR3 is built from 12 residues. Germline loops: CDR1 SQVTM, CDR2 ANQGSEA. Trimming stripped 1 base from V and 4 bases from J, with 8 bases between. The CDR3 bases are TGCAGCGTTGAAGTCCCCGGGTACGAGCAGTACTTC. Amino acid sequence: CSVEVPGYEQYF.

The chain links TRBV7-2 to TRBJ2-1; D possibly corresponds to TRBD2 (5 bases). Germline V gene data show CDR1 as SGHTA and CDR2 as FQGNSA. V was trimmed by 4 bases and J by 7 bases, leaving 17 bases between them. The CDR3 is 15 amino acids. In DNA form, the CDR3 reads TGTGCCAGCAGCTCTTACGGGATCAGTGGGAATGAGCAGTTCTTC. Translation gives CASSSYGISGNEQFF. The complete variable domain, with remaining parts taken from reference TRBV7-2 and TRBJ2-1, reads GAGVSQSPSNKVTEKGKDVELRCDPISGHTALYWYRQSLGQGLEFLIYFQGNSAPDKSGLPSDRFSAERTGGSVSTLTIQRTQQEDSAVYLCASSSYGISGNEQFFGPGTRLTVL.

This clone turned up a few times. This chain links TRBV7-2 with TRBJ1-2; 7 bases are a match to TRBD1. CDR3 length: 14 residues. The germline gives CDR1 SGHTA, CDR2 FQGNSA. The junction had 9 bases not matched to a gene; V was cut back by 5 bases and J by 6 bases. This CDR3 reads CASSPYDRDDGYTF. The CDR3 bases are TGTGCCAGCAGCCCCTATGACAGGGACGATGGCTACACCTTC.

V gene TRBV7-2 combines with J gene TRBJ2-1; no clear D. Germline assignment: CDR1 SGHTA and CDR2 FQGNSA. This CDR3 comprises 12 residues. Trimming left V 1 base short and J 9 bases short, with 7 bases between. The CDR3 is CASSLESREQFF. CDR3 nucleotides: TGTGCCAGCAGCTTAGAAAGTCGTGAGCAGTTCTTC.

The chain is built from TRBV28 and TRBJ1-2, with TRBD1 identical over 7 bases. The V gene's germline CDR1 is MDHEN and CDR2 SYDVKM. The CDR3 sequence is 14 residues long. The V gene end was trimmed by 6 bases and the J gene end by 1 base; junction bases not matched to a gene: 5. CDR3 DNA: TGTGCCAGCAGCCCGGGACAGCATAACTATGGCTACACCTTC. Amino acid sequence: CASSPGQHNYGYTF.

This clone turned up a few times. Other DNA sequences in this sample translate to the same CDR3. V is TRBV20-1 and J is TRBJ2-3; the D is unclear. Germline CDR1 and CDR2: DFQATT and SNEGSKA (reference sequence). The CDR3 runs 11 residues. The V gene lost 2 bases and the J gene lost 3 bases, with 3 bases spanning the gap. CDR3 residues: CSARRTDTQYF. The CDR3 nucleotides read TGCAGTGCTAGAAGGACAGATACGCAGTATTTT.

The CDR3 DNA follows: TGTGCCAGCAGTTCCAGCTTCAGGGTAGCTTTCTTT. It is translated as CASSSSFRVAFF. The chain combines TRBV6-5 with TRBJ1-1; perhaps TRBD1 as D (5 bases). Trimming pared 4 bases from V and 10 bases from J, leaving 13 bases between. This CDR3 has 12 residues. Germline lookup yields CDR1 MNHEY and CDR2 SVGAGI.